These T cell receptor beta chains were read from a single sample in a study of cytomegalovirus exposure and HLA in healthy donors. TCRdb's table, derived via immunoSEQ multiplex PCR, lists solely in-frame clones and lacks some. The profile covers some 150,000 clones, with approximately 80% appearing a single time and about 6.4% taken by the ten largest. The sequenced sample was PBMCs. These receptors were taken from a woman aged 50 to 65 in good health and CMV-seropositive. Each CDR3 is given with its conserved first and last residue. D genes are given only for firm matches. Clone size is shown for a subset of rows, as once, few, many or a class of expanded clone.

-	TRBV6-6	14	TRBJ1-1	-	CASHFQGLNTEAFF	TGTGCCAGTCACTTTCAGGGTCTGAACACTGAAGCTTTCTTT
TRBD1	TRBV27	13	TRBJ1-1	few	CASSLTGGTEAFF	TGTGCCAGCAGTTTGACAGGGGGGACTGAAGCTTTCTTT
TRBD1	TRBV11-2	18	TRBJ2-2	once	CASTLDWIGTGGTGELFF	TGTGCCAGCACTCTGGATTGGATCGGGACAGGGGGCACCGGGGAGCTGTTTTTT
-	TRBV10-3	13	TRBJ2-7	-	CAISELLEYEQYF	TGTGCCATCAGTGAGTTGTTGGAGTACGAGCAGTACTTC
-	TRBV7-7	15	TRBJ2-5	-	CASSPRRGSGETQYF	TGTGCTAGCAGCCCAAGGAGGGGTTCGGGGGAGACCCAGTACTTC
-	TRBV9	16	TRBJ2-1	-	CASTPRGGGGKNEQFF	TGTGCCAGCACCCCACGGGGTGGGGGCGGTAAAAATGAGCAGTTCTTC
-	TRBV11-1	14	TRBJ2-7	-	CASSLYARSYEQYF	TGTGCCAGCAGCTTATATGCACGGTCCTACGAGCAGTACTTC
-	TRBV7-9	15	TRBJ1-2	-	CASSAPTGTNYGYTF	TGTGCCAGCAGCGCCCCAACAGGGACTAACTATGGCTACACCTTC
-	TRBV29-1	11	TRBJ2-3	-	CSGWGRTTQYF	TGCAGCGGGTGGGGGCGGACTACGCAGTATTTT
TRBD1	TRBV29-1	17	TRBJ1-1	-	CSVEDTGRTGAYTEAFF	TGCAGCGTTGAAGATACGGGAAGGACAGGGGCTTACACTGAAGCTTTCTTT
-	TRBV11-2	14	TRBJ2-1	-	CASSYRVGGNEQFF	TGTGCCAGCAGCTACAGGGTTGGAGGCAATGAGCAGTTCTTC
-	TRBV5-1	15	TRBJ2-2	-	CASSLGRANTGELFF	TGCGCCAGCAGCTTGGGGCGGGCGAACACCGGGGAGCTGTTTTTT
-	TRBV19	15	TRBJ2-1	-	CASSRAGASYNEQFF	TGTGCCAGTAGTAGGGCGGGGGCCTCCTACAATGAGCAGTTCTTC
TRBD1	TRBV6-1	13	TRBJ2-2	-	CASRWTGSGELFF	TGTGCCAGCAGGTGGACAGGGTCCGGGGAGCTGTTTTTT
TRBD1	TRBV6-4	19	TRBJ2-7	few	CASSDSIGVGTGNPYEQYF	TGTGCCAGCAGTGACTCGATAGGGGTTGGGACAGGGAATCCCTACGAGCAGTACTTC
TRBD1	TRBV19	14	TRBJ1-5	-	CATWTGGSNQPQHF	TGTGCCACTTGGACAGGGGGGAGCAATCAGCCCCAGCATTTT
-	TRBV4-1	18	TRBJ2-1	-	CASSQGLFPGGLGNEQFF	TGCGCCAGCAGCCAAGGACTTTTTCCGGGGGGCCTGGGCAATGAGCAGTTCTTC
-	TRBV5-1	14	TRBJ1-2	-	CASSPKGESYGYTF	TGCGCCAGCAGCCCGAAGGGGGAATCCTATGGCTACACCTTC
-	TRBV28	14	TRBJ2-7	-	CASSFSGSTYEQYF	TGTGCCAGCAGTTTTAGCGGATCAACCTACGAGCAGTACTTC
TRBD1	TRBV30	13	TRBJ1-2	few	CACNTGGGYGYTF	TGTGCCTGTAACACAGGGGGCGGCTATGGCTACACCTTC
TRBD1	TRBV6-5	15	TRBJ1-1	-	CASRPTGAPNTEAFF	TGTGCCAGCAGACCTACAGGGGCCCCGAACACTGAAGCTTTCTTT
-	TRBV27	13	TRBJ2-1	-	CASCRPGYNEQFF	TGTGCCAGCTGTCGCCCGGGTTACAATGAGCAGTTCTTC
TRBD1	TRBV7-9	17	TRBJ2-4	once	CASSLRRDRMGNGIQYF	TGTGCCAGCAGCCTTCGCCGGGACAGGATGGGGAATGGCATTCAGTACTTC
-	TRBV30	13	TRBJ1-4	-	CAWSVAGREKLFF	TGTGCCTGGAGTGTAGCAGGGAGGGAAAAACTGTTTTTT
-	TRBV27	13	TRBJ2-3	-	CASSFFPVDTQYF	TGTGCCAGCAGTTTTTTTCCGGTAGATACGCAGTATTTT
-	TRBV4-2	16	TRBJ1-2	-	CASSQGLRDKDYGYTF	TGTGCCAGCAGCCAAGGTCTCCGGGATAAGGACTATGGCTACACCTTC
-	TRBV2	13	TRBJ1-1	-	CASIIRGLTEAFF	TGCGCCAGCATAATAAGGGGCTTAACTGAAGCTTTCTTT
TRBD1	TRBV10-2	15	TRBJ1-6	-	CASSGWTGGDSPLHF	TGCGCCAGCAGTGGGTGGACAGGCGGGGATTCACCCCTCCACTTT
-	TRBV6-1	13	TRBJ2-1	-	CASSEKGATRQFF	TGTGCCAGCAGTGAAAAGGGGGCGACTAGGCAGTTCTTC
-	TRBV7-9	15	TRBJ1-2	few	CASSLGRSQFSSYTF	TGTGCCAGCAGCTTAGGGAGGTCTCAATTCTCAAGCTACACCTTC
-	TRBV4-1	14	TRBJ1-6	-	CASSRMLEPSPLHF	TGCGCCAGCAGCCGGATGCTAGAGCCCTCACCCCTCCACTTT
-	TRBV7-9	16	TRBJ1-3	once	CASSIDSNQPGNTIYF	TGTGCCAGCAGCATAGACAGTAACCAACCTGGAAACACCATATATTTT
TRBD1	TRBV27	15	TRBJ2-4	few	CASSSRDRGVWIQYF	TGTGCCAGCAGTTCCCGGGACAGGGGAGTTTGGATTCAGTACTTC
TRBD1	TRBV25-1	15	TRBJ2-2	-	CASSGNRGPGGELFF	TGTGCCAGCAGTGGAAACAGGGGGCCGGGCGGGGAGCTGTTTTTT
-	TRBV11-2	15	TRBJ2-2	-	CATAPGDRDTGELFF	TGTGCCACCGCCCCAGGGGATCGGGACACCGGGGAGCTGTTTTTT
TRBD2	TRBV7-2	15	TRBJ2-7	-	CASSSIAGGAYEQYF	TGTGCCAGCAGCTCTATAGCGGGGGGCGCCTACGAGCAGTACTTC
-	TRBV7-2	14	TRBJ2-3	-	CASSPTGGTDTQYF	TGTGCCAGCAGCCCCACCGGGGGCACAGATACGCAGTATTTT
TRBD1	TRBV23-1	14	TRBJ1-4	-	CASTSGTEDEKLFF	TGCGCCAGCACCTCCGGGACAGAAGATGAAAAACTGTTTTTT
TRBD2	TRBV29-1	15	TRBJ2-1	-	CSVEVLAGGPDEQFF	TGCAGCGTTGAAGTTCTAGCGGGGGGGCCCGATGAGCAGTTCTTC
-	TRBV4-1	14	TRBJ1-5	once	CASSQKDGLRPQHF	TGCGCCAGCAGCCAAAAGGACGGACTCCGGCCCCAGCATTTT
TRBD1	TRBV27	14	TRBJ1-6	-	CASRLGTDGSPLHF	TGTGCCAGCAGATTGGGGACAGACGGGTCACCCCTCCACTTT
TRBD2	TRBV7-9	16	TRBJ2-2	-	CASSRPPSGNTGELFF	TGTGCCAGCAGCCGCCCCCCTAGCGGGAACACCGGGGAGCTGTTTTTT
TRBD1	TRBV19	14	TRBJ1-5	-	CASSSDRAGQPQHF	TGTGCCAGTAGTTCGGACAGGGCAGGTCAGCCCCAGCATTTT
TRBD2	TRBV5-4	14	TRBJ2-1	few	CASSRASGDNEQFF	TGTGCCAGCAGTAGGGCTAGCGGGGACAATGAGCAGTTCTTC
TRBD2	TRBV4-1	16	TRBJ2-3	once	CASSQLAGAYTDTQYF	TGCGCCAGCAGTCAACTAGCGGGGGCCTACACAGATACGCAGTATTTT
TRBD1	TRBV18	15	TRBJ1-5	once	CASSPDRGGRQPQHF	TGTGCCAGCTCACCGGACAGGGGCGGGAGGCAGCCCCAGCATTTT